This T cell receptor (beta chain) is drawn from a study of human T cells and chemical hapten exposure (dated by TCRdb to the early 2020s). Concerning the study at large: For sensitization, 2% DPC in acetone was applied to a 2 cm by 2 cm area of upper inner arm skin. Patients additionally received weekly therapeutic DPC doses to the scalp throughout the roughly 24-week study period. Patch testing on the upper back used Finn chambers containing 0.01% DPC, with scoring done after 6 days according to International Contact Dermatitis Research Group standards. The mostly female patient cohort included alopecia areata with under or over 50% scalp involvement, alopecia totalis and alopecia universalis. Libraries were pooled for sequencing, and variation in per-sample TCR yields was attributed mainly to small differences in library volumes within the pool. The study tracked peripheral blood TCR repertoire changes in vivo during primary and secondary sensitization to the hapten diphenylcyclopropenone (DPC) in alopecia patients. Patient blood was sampled pre-sensitization (week 0) and at 2, 6 and about 24 weeks after DPC sensitization. Under 30 alopecia patients gave blood for TCR sequencing at one to four time points (pre-sensitization, 2, 6 and 24 weeks).

This clonotype has more than one count but fewer than ten. The specificity of this receptor is unknown. Per-base quality was not reported, and no clone a single base away is much larger than it. Here is what the overall study found, with its caveats: Significantly more large CDR3 similarity clusters were formed by expanded TCRs than by pre-sensitization or healthy control sets, consistent with antigen-driven responses. After repeated subsampling, the strength of the expansion versus patch-test correlation and the threshold at which it became significant changed. Because all patients had alopecia, a presumed autoimmune disease, the immune response of the patients might differ from that of healthy individuals. DPC sensitization did not change the number of TCRs with a frequency above 1 in 1000, and there was no evidence of changes in global repertoire structure. The number of PT1 expanded TCRs positively correlated with patch test score, significant at thresholds 8, 16 and 32 but not 4.

The library came from RACE. The sequencer was a NextSeq 500. During library preparation, unique molecular identifiers were attached to individual cDNA molecules so that TCRs could be counted in a quantitative, reproducible way. From each blood RNA sample, both TCR alpha and TCR beta chains were sequenced. The original methods were these. Samples had a median of approximately 93,000 TCRs, with a range from about 23,224 to 700,000. The Decombinator software suite was used to annotate V, J and CDR3 in the TCR reads. To make PS versus PT1 abundance plots, every sample was subsampled to the same number of TCRs (28,000). Expanded TCRs were defined as absent before sensitization and observed at least eight times at the 2-week time point. The public reads were reprocessed in TCRdb via fastp at Q25 and MiXCR, keeping in-frame beta chains. Each entry is one CDR3 protein sequence, shown with its most common DNA and genes. The V and J calls and clone size are TCRdb's, not the authors'. This sample is represented by over 85,000 distinct CDR3 sequences; approximately 8.6% of them were singletons. Approximately 1.9% of the sample belongs to the ten largest clones.

Per the germline V gene, SGHTA is the CDR1 and FQGNSA is the CDR2. Measured from the cysteine to the phenylalanine, the CDR3 is 15 residues long. Of all the DNA, just the CDR3 is kept, 45 bases in frame from base 1. V gives up 2 bases and J gives up 0 bases, and the segment between their germline ends measures 11 bases. The sample's time point label is to be understood as: patch test 2, 6 weeks after DPC sensitization. What this sample's treatment or condition label stands for: therapeutic diphenylcyclopropenone sensitization with weekly scalp DPC. At each patch-test visit, blood was drawn before the patch test was applied. Patients were considered eligible if aged 18 to 70, diagnosed with alopecia and deemed suitable for DPC therapy, and patients were excluded if pregnant. Total RNA was extracted from unfractionated whole blood collected in Tempus Blood RNA tubes.

The starting material was whole blood, obtained in connection with sensitization to the hapten diphenylcyclopropenone (DPC). The V and J genes are TRBV7-2 and TRBJ2-7, with the D segment identity uncertain. This TCR came from a woman in her thirties or forties with alopecia areata. Some clones in this sample may be carry-over from other donors' samples. For the CDR3, the sequence is CASSLRALSSYEQYF. Here is the DNA: TGTGCCAGCAGCTTAAGGGCACTGAGCTCCTACGAGCAGTACTTC. Beyond the CDR3, the reference TRBV7-2 and TRBJ2-7 genes provide the residues; the full variable domain reads: GAGVSQSPSNKVTEKGKDVELRCDPISGHTALYWYRQSLGQGLEFLIYFQGNSAPDKSGLPSDRFSAERTGGSVSTLTIQRTQQEDSAVYLCASSLRALSSYEQYFGPGTRLTVT.